These 21 T cell receptor beta chains were sequenced from one sample in a study of blood T cell repertoires in COVID-19. Clones were sequenced by immunoSEQ multiplex PCR, and TCRdb holds only the in-frame ones, with some missing. This table has about 140,000 clones, 85% appearing once. The sample taken for sequencing was peripheral blood. Receptors were obtained from a man over 45 with acute or convalescent COVID-19.

This clone was seen a single time. The V and J genes are TRBV21-1 and TRBJ2-5; the table's D call of TRBD2 was not tested on the DNA. TRBV21-1 represents a pseudogene. CDR3 length: 17 residues. CDR3 loop: CASSKRTFGGQGETQYF. The CDR3 DNA sequence: TGTGCCAGCAGCAAGCGAACCTTCGGGGGGCAAGGAGAGACCCAGTACTTC.

The gene calls are TRBV9 and TRBJ2-7; 7 positions agree with TRBD2. Germline V gene lookup returns CDR1 SGDLS and CDR2 YYNGEE. V shed 1 base and J 3 bases; nucleotides not matched to a gene: 7. The CDR3 extends over 15 amino acids. In nucleotides, the CDR3 is TGTGCCAGCAGCGTATCCAGGGACTATAACTACGAGCAGTACTTC. It specifies CASSVSRDYNYEQYF.

The chain links TRBV11-2 to TRBJ2-7; 7 positions agree with TRBD1. Trimming took 4 bases from V and 3 from J; bases not matched to a gene: 3. This CDR3 is 13 amino acids long. Germline V lookup: CDR1 SGHAT, CDR2 FQNNGV. The CDR3 sequence: CASSYQGVYEQYF. The CDR3 nucleotides read TGTGCCAGCAGCTACCAGGGGGTCTACGAGCAGTACTTC.

A few counts support this clone. This chain connects TRBV5-6 to TRBJ2-2; 7 bases are a match to TRBD1. CDR3 length: 17 amino acids. Germline CDR1 reads SGHDT; CDR2 reads YYEEEE. V dropped 1 base and J dropped 3; count of bases not matched to a gene: 9. The CDR3 sequence: CASSLSGQVVYTGELFF. The CDR3, as DNA: TGTGCCAGCAGCTTGTCAGGACAGGTGGTGTACACCGGGGAGCTGTTTTTT.

The V call is TRBV11-2, the J call TRBJ2-2; D might be TRBD1 (5 bases). Germline-derived CDR1 and CDR2 are SGHAT and FQNNGV. CDR3 length: 15 residues. Trimming took off 3 bases at V and 1 base at J, with 9 bases between the two ends. CDR3 sequence: CASSFQGMNTGELFF. For the CDR3, the DNA is TGTGCCAGCAGCTTTCAGGGCATGAACACCGGGGAGCTGTTTTTT.

The CDR3 DNA reads as TGTGCCAGCAGCTTGGGGGGGAGCTATGGCTACACCTTC. As protein: CASSLGGSYGYTF. The chain carries TRBV11-3 and TRBJ1-2, with TRBD1 as a possible D gene (5 bases). The V end lost 3 bases, the J end lost 4 bases, and 9 bases lay between the germline ends. This CDR3 is built from 13 residues. Per the germline V gene, CDR1 is SGHNT and CDR2 is YENEEA.

V is TRBV5-8 and J is TRBJ2-5, with 11 bases identical to TRBD2. Germline CDR1 is SGHTS and CDR2 is YDEGEE. V shed 0 bases and J 5 bases; nucleotides not matched to a gene: 6. The CDR3 runs to 16 residues. The CDR3 is CASSLEGTSGAETQYF. The CDR3 DNA follows: TGTGCCAGCAGCTTGGAAGGGACTAGCGGTGCTGAGACCCAGTACTTC.

This clone was counted a few times. The chain combines TRBV5-1 with TRBJ2-1; the match to TRBD2 covers 10 bases. Trimming at V came to 2 bases and at J to 6 bases, leaving 11 bases not matched to a gene. The CDR3 runs 17 residues. Germline values: CDR1 SGHRS, CDR2 YFSETQ. In nucleotides, the CDR3 is TGCGCCAGCAGCTTCCCCGACAGCGGGGGGGCCATCAATGAGCAGTTCTTC. Translating gives CASSFPDSGGAINEQFF.

The gene calls are TRBV12-3 or TRBV12-4 and TRBJ1-5; D gene ambiguous. The length of the CDR3 is 12 residues. Trimming took 7 bases from V and 7 from J, leaving 11 bases between them. Here the CDR3 reads CASTTQAQPQHF. The DNA for the CDR3 is TGTGCCAGCACTACTCAGGCCCAGCCCCAGCATTTT.

J is TRBJ2-7 and V is TRBV5-4; 7 nucleotides agree with TRBD2. The CDR3 totals 15 residues. CDR1 is SGHNT and CDR2 is YYREEE in the germline V gene (reference sequence). Losses at the gene ends were 4 bases for V and 4 bases for J; bases not matched to a gene: 11. The CDR3 here is CASSTQRGSIYEQYF. The CDR3 DNA reads as TGTGCCAGCAGCACTCAGCGGGGAAGCATTTACGAGCAGTACTTC.

The chain is built from TRBV21-1 and TRBJ1-3; the table gives TRBD1 as D, unverified against the DNA. TRBV21-1 is designated a pseudogene. CDR3 size: 23 residues. In DNA, the CDR3 is TGTGCCAGCAGCTGGTCCGGACACGAAATGAATTCTCCGTTTTCCAGCTCTGGAAACACCATATATTTT. This gives the protein CASSWSGHEMNSPFSSSGNTIYF.

The chain has TRBV27 and TRBJ1-1; maybe TRBD1 (6 bases). CDR3 length: 17 amino acids. Germline CDR1 is MNHEY and CDR2 is SMNVEV (reference sequence). Trimming removed 7 bases at V and 0 bases at J, with 21 bases between. The CDR3 sequence is CASTKWGGGGLNTEAFF. For the CDR3, the DNA is TGTGCCAGCACCAAGTGGGGTGGGGGGGGCTTGAACACTGAAGCTTTCTTT.

The CDR3 is CASSPRQGPYEQYF. CDR3 DNA sequence: TGTGCCAGCAGCCCTCGACAGGGCCCCTACGAGCAGTACTTC. The rearrangement uses TRBV5-6 and TRBJ2-7, with 7 positions matching TRBD1. The V gene end was trimmed by 4 bases and the J gene end by 2 bases; junction bases not matched to a gene: 6. This CDR3 has 14 residues. CDR1 is SGHDT, CDR2 YYEEEE, per germline.

The CDR3 loop reads CASSLMRTGPIQETQYF. The CDR3 region has the DNA TGTGCCAGCAGTTTAATGCGGACAGGGCCCATCCAAGAGACCCAGTACTTC. The V gene is TRBV27, the J gene TRBJ2-5; 8 bases are shared with TRBD1. V was pared by 2 bases and J by 1 base, with 9 bases of the junction left unmatched. There are 17 residues in the CDR3. Germline CDR1 and CDR2: MNHEY and SMNVEV (reference sequence).

The chain combines TRBV7-2 with TRBJ1-3; 8 nucleotides line up with TRBD1. The CDR3 has 14 residues. Germline V lookup: CDR1 SGHTA, CDR2 FQGNSA. The ends lost 5 bases at V and 2 bases at J; junction bases unmatched: 2. CDR3 bases: TGTGCCAGCAGCCTACAGGGGGCTGGAAACACCATATATTTT. It is translated as CASSLQGAGNTIYF.

V is TRBV19 and J is TRBJ2-7; 10 positions match TRBD2. Germline values: CDR1 LNHDA, CDR2 SQIVND (reference sequence). The V and J ends lost 3 bases and 1 base, in that order; junction bases with no gene match: 3. The CDR3 spans 15 residues. Written as DNA, the CDR3 is TGTGCCAGTAGTATGTCACTAGCGGGATCCTACGAGCAGTACTTC. Translating it yields CASSMSLAGSYEQYF.

This clone has just one count. The rearrangement joins TRBV9 to TRBJ2-2; D is possibly TRBD1 (5 bases). The germline V and J ends were trimmed by 0 bases and 3 bases, with 12 bases remaining between them. This CDR3 spans 16 amino acids. Germline CDR1 is SGDLS and CDR2 is YYNGEE. CDR3 loop: CASSVVGRVDTGELFF. CDR3 DNA: TGTGCCAGCAGCGTAGTGGGCAGGGTGGACACCGGGGAGCTGTTTTTT.

The chain employs TRBV24-1 and TRBJ2-1, with 11 bases lining up with TRBD1. The J segment lost 6 bases and the V segment lost 9 bases, leaving 6 bases of the junction unmatched. The CDR3 covers 14 residues. Germline CDR1 and CDR2: KGHDR and SFDVKD. In DNA form, the CDR3 reads TGTGCCACCTCGGGGACAGGGGGATCCAATGAGCAGTTCTTC. Its protein product is CATSGTGGSNEQFF.

This chain uses TRBV9 with TRBJ1-6, with 9 bases fitting TRBD1. There are 15 residues in the CDR3. CDR1 is SGDLS, CDR2 YYNGEE, per germline. Unmatched junction bases numbered 8, after V lost 0 bases and J lost 13 bases. The CDR3 here is CASSVEGQGPGPLHF. The CDR3 coding sequence is TGTGCCAGCAGCGTAGAGGGACAGGGACCGGGGCCCCTCCACTTT.

This clone was counted once. The CDR3 loop is CAISGTSGNTGELFF. DNA for the CDR3: TGTGCCATCAGTGGGACTAGCGGAAACACCGGGGAGCTGTTTTTT. The rearrangement links TRBV10-3 to TRBJ2-2; 10 nucleotides match TRBD2. This CDR3 is built from 15 residues. CDR1 is ENHRY and CDR2 is SYGVKD in the germline V gene. V was clipped by 4 bases and J by 2 bases; unmatched bases: 1.

CDR3 loop: CASSNDRGNEQFF. The CDR3 nucleotides are TGTGCCAGCAGCAATGACAGGGGTAATGAGCAGTTCTTC. This chain joins TRBV27 and TRBJ2-1; TRBD1 matches 8 bases. Unmatched junction bases numbered 5, after V lost 6 bases and J lost 7 bases. The CDR3 extends over 13 amino acids. Per germline, CDR1 MNHEY and CDR2 SMNVEV (reference sequence).